This paragraph reports one T cell receptor beta chain. Its antigen is not identified. Since a much larger clone is just one base distant, this may be a read error. TCRdb independently ran MiXCR on the 5' RACE reads; one entry per CDR3 protein. The data contain tens of thousands of distinct CDR3 sequences, roughly 5% of them singletons. This CDR3 region has 15 residues. Germline V gives CDR1 LGHDT, CDR2 YNNKEL (reference sequence). This sample stems from a study of early T cells in non-severe SARS-CoV-2 infection. On the study more broadly: Unsorted whole-blood RNA was sequenced in bulk, leaving chains unpaired. Whole-study results and caveats: A preference for anti-spike CD8 responses marked VDJdb matching, which missed private and CD4 specificities.

The sample was whole blood. The chain is built from TRBV3-1 and TRBJ1-1; D perhaps matches TRBD1 (5 bases). The receptor comes from an adult who was a healthcare worker with PCR-confirmed SARS-CoV-2 infection or an uninfected control (not recorded which). DNA of the CDR3: TGTGCCAACAGCCAATTGCAGGGTCTGAACACTGAAGCTTTCTTT. This translates into CANSQLQGLNTEAFF.